Below are 10 T cell receptor beta chains sequenced from a single sample in a study of shared clonotypes between healthy human individuals. Sequenced by immunoSEQ multiplex PCR; TCRdb stores in-frame clones only, minus some. This table has about 2.4 million clones, 80% to 95% appearing once. The sequencing input was naive CD4+ T cells from PBMCs. Subset noted: CD45RA+ positively selected. These receptors were collected from a man between 18 and 35 years old in good health. Some clones in this sample may be carry-over from other donors' samples.

This clone was detected only once. The same CDR3 is also encoded by other DNA sequences in this sample. V is TRBV29-1 and J is TRBJ1-1; D is possibly TRBD1 (5 bases). CDR3 length: 12 residues. V lost 4 bases, J lost 3 bases, and 9 bases lay in between. Looked up from germline, CDR1 is SQVTM and CDR2 is ANQGSEA. The CDR3 protein is CSVAGMDTEAFF. CDR3 in DNA: TGCAGCGTTGCAGGGATGGACACTGAAGCTTTCTTT.

The chain links TRBV5-1 to TRBJ2-3; 10 bases fit TRBD2. The V segment lost 4 bases and the J segment 2 bases; nucleotides outside the gene matches: 7. The CDR3 loop spans 16 amino acids. CDR1 is SGHRS, CDR2 YFSETQ, per germline. The CDR3: CASSHGLADNTDTQYF. CDR3 sequence (DNA): TGCGCCAGCAGCCACGGACTAGCGGATAACACAGATACGCAGTATTTT.

The V and J genes are TRBV10-3 and TRBJ1-2; D perhaps matches TRBD1 (5 bases). The CDR3 runs to 13 residues. Per the germline V gene, CDR1 is ENHRY and CDR2 is SYGVKD. Trimming removed 7 bases at V and 6 bases at J, with 15 bases between. The chain's CDR3 is CAITSGRVDGYTF. CDR3 coding DNA: TGTGCCATCACTTCAGGGAGGGTAGATGGCTACACCTTC.

The sample holds one count of this clone. The chain links TRBV6-5 to TRBJ1-2, with TRBD1 matching 9 bases. Per the germline V gene, CDR1 is MNHEY and CDR2 is SVGAGI. The CDR3 contains 15 residues. J lost 8 bases, V lost 8 bases, and 15 bases had no gene match. CDR3 nucleotide sequence: TGTGCCAGCCAGGGGAGCCGGGACAGGGTACGGGGCTACACCTTC. Translated, it gives CASQGSRDRVRGYTF.

This clone was seen a single time. The J gene is TRBJ2-4, the V gene TRBV5-1, with D perhaps assigned TRBD1 or TRBD2 (6 bases each). CDR1 and CDR2 (germline): SGHRS, YFSETQ. Trimming took off 1 base at V and 3 bases at J, with 17 bases between the two ends. This CDR3 is built from 17 residues. CDR3 loop: CASSLSVGGLVKNIQYF. The CDR3 DNA reads TGCGCCAGCAGCTTGAGTGTCGGGGGCCTGGTCAAAAACATTCAGTACTTC.

The chain couples TRBV19 to TRBJ2-7; D is ambiguous. The CDR3 is made up of 15 amino acids. Per germline, CDR1 LNHDA and CDR2 SQIVND (reference sequence). V dropped 6 bases and J dropped 5 bases, with 20 bases sitting between them. The CDR3 DNA sequence: TGTGCCAGTAGCAAGGGCACCGGAACGAGCCACGAGCAGTACTTC. It translates to CASSKGTGTSHEQYF. The entire variable domain, with the rest obtained from reference TRBV19 and TRBJ2-7, is as follows: DGGITQSPKYLFRKEGQNVTLSCEQNLNHDAMYWYRQDPGQGLRLIYYSQIVNDFQKGDIAEGYSVSREKKESFPLTVTSAQKNPTAFYLCASSKGTGTSHEQYFGPGTRLTVT.

The genes are TRBV4-3 and TRBJ2-1, with 9 bases matching TRBD1. CDR3 length: 15 residues. CDR1 is LGHNA, CDR2 YSLEER, per germline. V shed 3 bases and J 6 bases; nucleotides not matched to a gene: 6. The CDR3 here is CASSQGQGYSNEQFF. CDR3 DNA: TGCGCCAGCAGCCAGGGACAGGGTTACAGCAATGAGCAGTTCTTC.

The chain joins TRBV15 to TRBJ2-3; 8 bases map to TRBD2. The V gene's germline CDR1 is LNHNV and CDR2 YYDKDF (reference sequence). This CDR3 is 20 amino acids long. Trimming took 2 bases from V and 2 from J; bases not matched to a gene: 18. The CDR3 DNA follows: TGTGCCACCAGCAGACGAGCCGGGAAACTAGCGGAGGGGTTCACAGATACGCAGTATTTT. Protein: CATSRRAGKLAEGFTDTQYF.

Points on this clone: This CDR3 is also generated by other DNA sequences in the sample. The chain carries TRBV28 and TRBJ2-1; no clear D gene. The CDR3 extends over 14 amino acids. Per germline, CDR1 MDHEN and CDR2 SYDVKM. V shed 2 bases and J shed 4 bases, with 9 bases lying between them. The CDR3 DNA is TGTGCCAGCAGTTTAATGGGTGGGTACAATGAGCAGTTCTTC. Translating gives CASSLMGGYNEQFF.

J is TRBJ1-4 and V is TRBV9; 7 nucleotides align to TRBD1. Germline CDR1 and CDR2: SGDLS and YYNGEE. V shed 3 bases and J 1 base; nucleotides not matched to a gene: 3. This CDR3 comprises 15 residues. This chain's CDR3 is CASSETGRTNEKLFF. The CDR3 DNA is TGTGCCAGCAGCGAGACAGGGAGAACTAATGAAAAACTGTTTTTT. Full variable domain (rest looked up from reference TRBV9 and TRBJ1-4): DSGVTQTPKHLITATGQRVTLRCSPRSGDLSVYWYQQSLDQGLQFLIQYYNGEERAKGNILERFSAQQFPDLHSELNLSSLELGDSALYFCASSETGRTNEKLFFGSGTQLSVL.